These 22 T cell receptor beta chains originate from one sample sequenced in a study of T cells in Graves' hyperthyroidism and ophthalmopathy. TCR beta CDR3 sequences were amplified from RNA transcripts. A first-round RT-PCR of the TCR CDR3 used the HTBI primer set. TCRdb re-called the multiplex PCR reads with MiXCR, one entry per CDR3 protein. The sample yields about 600,000 distinct CDR3 sequences, 13% to 15% seen once. The sequenced sample consisted of blood. The receptors stem from a woman aged 18 to 35 with Graves' ophthalmopathy.

Ten or more counts support this clonotype. The V gene is TRBV28, the J gene TRBJ1-2, with D hard to call. Trimming removed 9 bases at V and 4 bases at J, with 15 bases between. This CDR3 has 13 residues. Germline V gene data show CDR1 as MDHEN and CDR2 as SYDVKM. CDR3 DNA sequence: TGTGCCAGTCTTTCCAGACTGTTCTATGGCTACACCTTC. As protein: CASLSRLFYGYTF.

This clonotype was seen only a few times. The CDR3 spells CASRDRALDTGELFF. Here the CDR3 DNA reads TGTGCCAGCAGGGACAGGGCGCTAGACACCGGGGAGCTGTTTTTT. The chain recombines TRBV6-1 with TRBJ2-2; 8 nucleotides match TRBD1. With 6 bases clipped from V and 3 bases from J, the junction kept 6 bases outside the gene matches. The CDR3 covers 15 residues. Germline values: CDR1 MNHNS, CDR2 SASEGT.

DNA for the CDR3: TGTGCCAGTAGTATCAAGGGATCTGGAAACACCATATATTTT. The encoded protein is CASSIKGSGNTIYF. The chain links TRBV19 to TRBJ1-3; no firm D call. CDR1 is LNHDA and CDR2 is SQIVND in the germline V gene (reference sequence). CDR3 size: 14 residues. V lost 3 bases, J lost 1 base, and 7 bases lay in between.

This chain joins TRBV4-3 and TRBJ2-1, with 12 bases lining up with TRBD2. This CDR3 comprises 16 residues. Germline V gives CDR1 LGHNA, CDR2 YSLEER. Germline trimming cut 5 bases from V and 9 bases from J; bases unmatched to any gene: 11. The CDR3 loop reads CASSLMRLAGDSEQFF. The CDR3 bases are TGCGCCAGCAGCTTAATGCGACTAGCGGGAGATAGTGAGCAGTTCTTC.

The sample holds many counts of this clonotype. V is TRBV12-5 and J is TRBJ2-7; TRBD2 matches 8 bases. The V and J ends lost 4 bases and 2 bases, in that order; junction bases with no gene match: 22. Germline CDR1 LGHNT, CDR2 FRNRAP. The CDR3 length is 20 residues. In nucleotides, the CDR3 is TGTGCTAGTGGTTCAGTACCTTGGAGCGGGAGAGTGTTTTCGACCTACGAGCAGTACTTC. It translates to CASGSVPWSGRVFSTYEQYF.

This clonotype occurred many times. The chain carries TRBV2 and TRBJ2-5; 8 positions agree with TRBD1. The V and J ends lost 7 bases and 5 bases, in that order; junction bases with no gene match: 9. The CDR3 covers 14 residues. Germline-derived CDR1 and CDR2 are SNHLY and FYNNEI. The CDR3 coding sequence is TGTGCCAGCAAGGAGTGGCAGGGGGCTGAGACCCAGTACTTC. Protein sequence: CASKEWQGAETQYF.

The sample holds a few counts of this clonotype. This sequence joins TRBV19 and TRBJ2-5; 9 bases fit TRBD2. The junction had 9 bases not matched to a gene; V was cut back by 6 bases and J by 4 bases. CDR3 length equals 15 residues. The germline V gene has CDR1 LNHDA and CDR2 SQIVND (reference sequence). Here the CDR3 DNA reads TGTGCCAGTAGAAGGGTAGCGGGAGCGGGAGAGACCCAGTACTTC. Protein product: CASRRVAGAGETQYF.

This clonotype occurred many times. The V call is TRBV28, the J call TRBJ1-1; D gene ambiguous. In germline, CDR1 is MDHEN, CDR2 SYDVKM. The CDR3 extends over 16 amino acids. The ends were cut back, 6 bases at V and 1 base at J, with 18 bases in the middle. In DNA, the CDR3 is TGTGCCAGCAGCTCTCTGGGGTGGAGGACGAACACTGAAGCTTTCTTT. This encodes CASSSLGWRTNTEAFF.

In its sample, this clonotype was seen many times. The chain combines TRBV20-1 with TRBJ2-7, with D perhaps matching TRBD2 (6 bases). Germline V gene lookup returns CDR1 DFQATT and CDR2 SNEGSKA (reference sequence). Trimming shortened V by 1 base and J by 1 base, and 11 bases separated the two germline ends. CDR3 length: 14 residues. The CDR3 spells CSARGGAASYEQYF. CDR3 sequence (DNA): TGCAGTGCTAGAGGCGGGGCTGCATCCTACGAGCAGTACTTC.

This clonotype was observed at least ten times. This sequence joins TRBV28 and TRBJ2-7; 10 nucleotides agree with TRBD1. This CDR3 is 16 amino acids long. In germline, CDR1 is MDHEN, CDR2 SYDVKM. The DNA for the CDR3 is TGTGCTGCGGGACAGGGGCCGTATTCCTCAACCTACGAGCAGTACTTC. Encoded protein: CAAGQGPYSSTYEQYF.

The sample holds many counts of this clonotype. This chain joins TRBV7-2 and TRBJ2-3, with 13 positions matching TRBD2. Trimming cost V 4 bases and J 7 bases; bases outside gene matches: 8. The CDR3 loop spans 16 amino acids. The germline CDR1 and CDR2 sequences are SGHTA and FQGNSA. The CDR3 is CASSSRTSGSQNTQYF. The CDR3 DNA sequence: TGTGCCAGCAGCTCCCGGACTAGCGGGAGTCAAAATACGCAGTATTTT.

The sample holds many counts of this clonotype. The chain is built from TRBV27 and TRBJ2-1; D unclear. The V and J ends lost 3 bases and 5 bases respectively, with 11 bases between them. Germline CDR1 and CDR2: MNHEY and SMNVEV (reference sequence). CDR3 length: 14 residues. The CDR3 is CASSFPGPHNEQFF. DNA for the CDR3: TGTGCCAGCAGTTTTCCCGGGCCACACAATGAGCAGTTCTTC.

The chain is built from TRBV5-1 and TRBJ1-1; 7 bases agree with TRBD1. This CDR3 has 13 amino acids. The J segment lost 11 bases and the V segment lost 4 bases, leaving 11 bases of the junction unmatched. Looked up from germline, CDR1 is SGHRS and CDR2 is YFSETQ. The CDR3 DNA reads as TGCGCCAGCAGCATCGGACAGGCCTCGGTGGCTTTCTTT. Amino acids: CASSIGQASVAFF. Full variable domain (rest looked up from reference TRBV5-1 and TRBJ1-1): KAGVTQTPRYLIKTRGQQVTLSCSPISGHRSVSWYQQTPGQGLQFLFEYFSETQRNKGNFPGRFSGRQFSNSRSEMNVSTLELGDSALYLCASSIGQASVAFFGQGTRLTVV.

This clonotype occurred a few times. The CDR3 DNA reads as TGTGCCAGCAGCCGAGCGCTAGAATCCTACGAGCAGTACTTC. Protein: CASSRALESYEQYF. The chain couples TRBV16 to TRBJ2-7, with unresolved D. Germline V CDR1 and CDR2: KGHSY, FQNENV. V lost 4 bases, J lost 1 base, and 11 bases lay in between. The CDR3 totals 14 residues.

The chain is built from TRBV19 and TRBJ1-5, with unresolved D. The CDR3 contains 14 residues. V lost 3 bases and J lost 3, with 9 bases in between. Germline CDR1 is LNHDA and CDR2 is SQIVND (reference sequence). CDR3 residues: CASSMGETNQPQHF. The CDR3 nucleotides read TGTGCCAGTAGTATGGGAGAAACCAATCAGCCCCAGCATTTT. The full variable domain, with the rest looked up from reference TRBV19 and TRBJ1-5, is DGGITQSPKYLFRKEGQNVTLSCEQNLNHDAMYWYRQDPGQGLRLIYYSQIVNDFQKGDIAEGYSVSREKKESFPLTVTSAQKNPTAFYLCASSMGETNQPQHFGDGTRLSIL.

This rearrangement joins TRBV7-9 to TRBJ2-3; 11 bases align to TRBD2. V shed 5 bases and J 8 bases; nucleotides not matched to a gene: 15. Per the germline V gene, CDR1 is SEHNR and CDR2 is FQNEAQ (reference sequence). The length of the CDR3 is 17 residues. The CDR3 reads CASSPTSGSWGEGTQYF. The DNA for the CDR3 is TGTGCCAGCAGCCCAACTAGCGGGAGTTGGGGAGAGGGTACGCAGTATTTT.

This clonotype showed up many times. The chain is built from TRBV7-2 and TRBJ1-2; D is undetermined. The CDR3 extends over 15 amino acids. Trimming pared 2 bases from V and 3 bases from J, leaving 13 bases between. In germline, CDR1 is SGHTA, CDR2 FQGNSA. CDR3 DNA: TGTGCCAGCAGCTTAAGTGTGGAGGATCACTATGGCTACACCTTC. Encoded protein: CASSLSVEDHYGYTF.

There are many counts of this clonotype. V usage is TRBV28 and J usage is TRBJ1-2, with D possibly TRBD1 on 5 matching bases. V lost 5 bases and J lost 2, with 9 bases in between. The CDR3 runs to 13 residues. Germline V gene lookup returns CDR1 MDHEN and CDR2 SYDVKM. CDR3 DNA sequence: TGTGCCAGCAGTCCGTCAGGGAACTATGGCTACACCTTC. It specifies CASSPSGNYGYTF.

At least ten counts were recorded for this clonotype. This chain joins TRBV3-1 and TRBJ2-7; 8 nucleotides align to TRBD2. The CDR3 is 13 residues long. In germline, CDR1 is LGHDT, CDR2 YNNKEL (reference sequence). The J segment lost 3 bases and the V segment lost 4 bases, leaving 2 bases of the junction unmatched. CDR3 DNA sequence: TGTGCCAGCAGCCGAACTAGCGGCTACGAGCAGTACTTC. Translation gives CASSRTSGYEQYF.

Ten or more counts support this clonotype. The genes are TRBV18 and TRBJ2-7; D gene ambiguous. Germline loops: CDR1 KGHSH, CDR2 LQKENI. V was trimmed by 5 bases and J by 5 bases, leaving 13 bases between them. This CDR3 has 13 amino acids. Written as DNA, the CDR3 is TGTGCCAGCTCAGACCAACCTCCCGACGAGCAGTACTTC. It encodes CASSDQPPDEQYF. The whole variable domain, remainder taken from reference TRBV18 and TRBJ2-7, is NAGVMQNPRHLVRRRGQEARLRCSPMKGHSHVYWYRQLPEEGLKFMVYLQKENIIDESGMPKERFSAEFPKEGPSILRIQQVVRGDSAAYFCASSDQPPDEQYFGPGTRLTVT.

This clonotype was observed many times. This chain uses TRBV20-1 with TRBJ1-4; TRBD1 might be the D (6 bases). The CDR3 extends over 13 amino acids. Deletions cut 3 bases from V and 8 bases from J, with 13 bases between. Germline assignment: CDR1 DFQATT and CDR2 SNEGSKA (reference sequence). The CDR3 bases are TGCAGTGCTAGCGGACAGCCTGAAGAAAAACTGTTTTTT. Translated: CSASGQPEEKLFF.

This clonotype was counted a few times. J is TRBJ2-5 and V is TRBV29-1; weak D call: TRBD2 (7 bases). Germline CDR1 and CDR2: SQVTM and ANQGSEA. The CDR3 loop spans 13 amino acids. The ends were cut back, 7 bases at V and 5 bases at J, with 17 bases in the middle. In nucleotides, the CDR3 is TGCAGCGCCCTCGGGGGGCTGGCCGAGACCCAGTACTTC. It encodes CSALGGLAETQYF.